Described below is a single TCR beta chain sequence and its context. Since a much larger clone is just one base distant, this may be a read error. V was clipped by 0 bases and J by 3 bases; unmatched bases: 10. The germline CDR1 and CDR2 sequences are LGHDT and YNNKEL (reference sequence). This CDR3 region has 17 residues. This sample is drawn from a study of regulatory T cells in long-lasting Graves disease. Library construction for TCR beta used iRepertoire HTBI primers and Arm-PCR of CDR3 regions. TCRdb processed the multiplex PCR reads anew with MiXCR; each CDR3 protein has one entry. The profile shows around 500,000 distinct CDR3 sequences, 15% to 20% of them singletons. Time point given: newly diagnosed GD, antithyroid drugs for less than 3 months. The TCR library was prepared using RNA isolated from PBMCs. These data also featured in a second study, about T cells in Graves' hyperthyroidism and ophthalmopathy. From that paper: Graves' hyperthyroidism qualified as stable when ophthalmopathy did not progress within 18 months.

The source material was peripheral blood mononuclear cells (PBMCs), sampled at new diagnosis, from a patient treated with antithyroid drugs. V is TRBV3-1 and J is TRBJ1-1, with 7 bases identical to TRBD1. This clonotype was sampled from a middle-aged woman with Graves disease. The CDR3 coding sequence is TGTGCCAGCAGCCAAGATCGGGTGAGGACAGGCGACACTGAAGCTTTCTTT. Its translation: CASSQDRVRTGDTEAFF.